Each of the 7 T cell receptor beta chains below was sequenced from the same sample in a study of T cell clones after liver transplantation. Some clones are missing from TCRdb's copy, which holds only in-frame ones; the method was immunoSEQ multiplex PCR. Among 45,000 to 60,000 clones listed, around two thirds were seen once. The input for sequencing was CD4+ T cells from blood, taken at the approximately 15-month timepoint. These receptors all stem from a human patient who received a liver transplant. Some T cells here may be from the graft donor.

This clone was counted ten times or more. The genes are TRBV4-2 and TRBJ1-4; the D gene is possibly TRBD1 (5 bases). Trimming shortened V by 3 bases and J by 8 bases, and 16 bases separated the two germline ends. Germline V gene data show CDR1 as LGHNA and CDR2 as YNFKEQ. The CDR3 is 15 residues long. CDR3 in DNA: TGTGCCAGCAGCCAGGAACAGGTAGTCGAGGAAAAACTGTTTTTT. Its translation: CASSQEQVVEEKLFF.

This clone was detected once. The V gene is TRBV5-5, the J gene TRBJ2-7; D remains ambiguous. Germline CDR1 and CDR2: SGHKS and YYEKEE (reference sequence). The CDR3 is 12 amino acids. Trimming shortened V by 4 bases and J by 6 bases, and 11 bases separated the two germline ends. CDR3 nucleotides: TGTGCCAGCAGCCTAAATCTGGGCGAGCAGTACTTC. This gives the protein CASSLNLGEQYF.

This clone was seen a few times. This chain links TRBV7-2 with TRBJ2-5, with 13 nucleotides matching TRBD2. Trimming cost V 5 bases and J 4 bases; bases outside gene matches: 10. Germline assignment: CDR1 SGHTA and CDR2 FQGNSA. The CDR3 totals 17 residues. As DNA, the CDR3 is TGTGCCAGCAGCCGGACTAGCGGGGGTGGGAGGCGAGAGACCCAGTACTTC. The encoded protein is CASSRTSGGGRRETQYF.

This clone came up a few times. The V gene is TRBV5-1, the J gene TRBJ1-2; a possible D gene is TRBD1 (6 bases). The CDR3 loop spans 13 amino acids. CDR1 and CDR2 (germline): SGHRS, YFSETQ. The V end was cut by 1 base, the J end by 7 bases, with 11 bases between. The CDR3 coding sequence is TGCGCCAGCAGCTTGCAGGGGATCGGTGGCTACACCTTC. It encodes CASSLQGIGGYTF.

The chain uses TRBV15 and TRBJ2-1; D is ambiguous. The CDR3 has 12 amino acids. Looked up from germline, CDR1 is LNHNV and CDR2 is YYDKDF (reference sequence). The CDR3, as DNA: TGTGCAACGGATAGCTCCTACAATGAGCAGTTCTTC. It codes for CATDSSYNEQFF.

The chain combines TRBV2 with TRBJ1-5; 7 nucleotides match TRBD1. V lost 2 bases and J lost 4; bases outside the gene matches: 8. The CDR3 is 16 residues long. Germline V gene sequence: CDR1 SNHLY, CDR2 FYNNEI. This CDR3 reads CASSETPDRLNQPQHF. The DNA of the CDR3 is TGTGCCAGCAGTGAAACCCCGGACAGGCTGAATCAGCCCCAGCATTTT.

This clone was seen only a few times. J is TRBJ1-2 and V is TRBV19, with a possible D match to TRBD1 (6 bases). V shed 5 bases and J shed 4 bases, with 23 bases lying between them. Germline lookup yields CDR1 LNHDA and CDR2 SQIVND (reference sequence). The CDR3 covers 17 residues. CDR3 protein: CASSPLDSGSSLYGYTF. CDR3 coding DNA: TGTGCCAGTAGTCCTCTGGACAGTGGGTCTTCCCTCTATGGCTACACCTTC.